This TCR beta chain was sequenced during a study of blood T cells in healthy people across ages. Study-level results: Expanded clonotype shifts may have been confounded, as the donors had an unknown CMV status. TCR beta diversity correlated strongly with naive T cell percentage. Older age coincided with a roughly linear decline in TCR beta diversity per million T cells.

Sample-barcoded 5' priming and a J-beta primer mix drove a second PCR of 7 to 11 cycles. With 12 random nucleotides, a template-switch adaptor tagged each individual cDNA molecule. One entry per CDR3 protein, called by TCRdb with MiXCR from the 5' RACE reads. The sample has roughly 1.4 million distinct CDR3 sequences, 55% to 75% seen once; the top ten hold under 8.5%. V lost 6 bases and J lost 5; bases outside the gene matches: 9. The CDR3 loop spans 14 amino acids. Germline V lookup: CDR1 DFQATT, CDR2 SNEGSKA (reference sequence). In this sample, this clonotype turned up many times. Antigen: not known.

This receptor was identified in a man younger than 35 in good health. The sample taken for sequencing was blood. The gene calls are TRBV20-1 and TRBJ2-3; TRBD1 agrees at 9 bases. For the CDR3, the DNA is TGCAGTGCAAGGACAGGGGAGGGTAAAGATACGCAGTATTTT. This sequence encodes CSARTGEGKDTQYF.